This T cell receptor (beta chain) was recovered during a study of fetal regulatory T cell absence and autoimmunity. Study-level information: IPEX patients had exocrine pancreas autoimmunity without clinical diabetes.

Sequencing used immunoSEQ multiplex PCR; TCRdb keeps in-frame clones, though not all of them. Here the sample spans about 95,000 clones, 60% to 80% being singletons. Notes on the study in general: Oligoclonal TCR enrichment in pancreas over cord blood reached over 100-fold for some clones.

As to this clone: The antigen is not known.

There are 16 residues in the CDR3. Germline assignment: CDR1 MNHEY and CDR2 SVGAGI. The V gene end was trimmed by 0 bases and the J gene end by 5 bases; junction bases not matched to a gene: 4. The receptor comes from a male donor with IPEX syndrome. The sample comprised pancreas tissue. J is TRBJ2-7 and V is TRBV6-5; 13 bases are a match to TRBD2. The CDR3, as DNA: TGTGCCAGCAGTTACTCGGGACTAGCGGGGATCGACGAGCAGTACTTC. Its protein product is CASSYSGLAGIDEQYF.